These 22 T cell receptor beta chains originate from one sample sequenced in a study of blood T cell repertoires in COVID-19. Profiled with immunoSEQ multiplex PCR; TCRdb holds only in-frame clones, not every one. Seen here are over 200,000 clones, around 87% observed once, and the top ten hold 2% to 2.5%. Sample: peripheral blood. These receptor sequences come from a woman in her forties or fifties with acute or convalescent COVID-19.

V is TRBV4-3 and J is TRBJ2-7; TRBD2 agrees at 7 bases. Per germline, CDR1 LGHNA and CDR2 YSLEER. With 2 bases clipped from V and 6 bases from J, the junction kept 7 bases outside the gene matches. The CDR3 has 14 residues. This CDR3 reads CASSQHRLALEQYF. CDR3 nucleotide sequence: TGCGCCAGCAGCCAACACCGACTAGCACTCGAGCAGTACTTC.

The chain joins TRBV25-1 to TRBJ1-4; TRBD1 agrees at 9 bases. Germline trimming cut 6 bases from V and 7 bases from J; bases unmatched to any gene: 9. The germline V gene encodes CDR1 MGHDK and CDR2 SYGVNS. CDR3 size: 15 residues. In DNA, the CDR3 is TGTGCCAGCAGCCCCCAACAGGGGGCGGGTGAAAAACTGTTTTTT. Its translation: CASSPQQGAGEKLFF.

The V and J genes are TRBV7-9 and TRBJ1-3; 8 bases align to TRBD1. The CDR3 is made up of 15 amino acids. Trimming took 5 bases from V and 1 from J; bases not matched to a gene: 4. Germline assignment: CDR1 SEHNR and CDR2 FQNEAQ (reference sequence). The CDR3 protein is CASSQRTGSGNTIYF. The CDR3 DNA follows: TGTGCCAGCAGCCAAAGGACAGGGTCTGGAAACACCATATATTTT.

The rearrangement joins TRBV2 to TRBJ2-2, with a tentative D call TRBD2 (5 bases). V gave up 7 bases and J gave up 0 bases, with 6 bases separating them. Germline V gives CDR1 SNHLY, CDR2 FYNNEI. This CDR3 spans 13 amino acids. CDR3 in amino acids: CASTGANTGELFF. In DNA, the CDR3 is TGTGCCAGCACCGGGGCGAACACCGGGGAGCTGTTTTTT.

This clone appeared a single time. J is TRBJ2-4 and V is TRBV10-3; TRBD2 agrees at 8 bases. This CDR3 has 14 residues. Trimming took 11 bases from V and 5 from J; bases not matched to a gene: 11. Germline V lookup: CDR1 ENHRY, CDR2 SYGVKD. The CDR3 protein is CASQMAGGQNIQYF. The CDR3, as DNA: TGTGCCTCCCAGATGGCGGGAGGCCAAAACATTCAGTACTTC.

This rearrangement joins TRBV6-5 to TRBJ1-5; tentatively, D is TRBD1 (5 bases). The length of the CDR3 is 15 residues. Deletions cut 6 bases from V and 1 base from J, with 13 bases between. Germline assignment: CDR1 MNHEY and CDR2 SVGAGI. CDR3 residues: CASRPSRASNQPQHF. CDR3 nucleotide sequence: TGTGCCAGCAGACCCAGCAGGGCCAGCAATCAGCCCCAGCATTTT.

This clone was observed a single time. The chain couples TRBV7-6 to TRBJ1-5; TRBD1 is a possible D gene (5 bases). The germline V gene encodes CDR1 SGHVS and CDR2 FNYEAQ. The CDR3 runs 13 residues. The V end was cut by 1 base, the J end by 4 bases, with 5 bases between. CDR3 coding DNA: TGTGCCAGCAGCTTAGGACAGAATCAGCCCCAGCATTTT. As protein: CASSLGQNQPQHF.

The chain carries TRBV4-1 and TRBJ2-1; TRBD2 matches at 8 bases. The length of the CDR3 is 15 residues. CDR1 is MGHRA, CDR2 YSYEKL, per germline. J gave up 3 bases and V 4 bases, and 5 bases lay outside the gene matches. The CDR3 loop is CASSPSGSHYNEQFF. The CDR3 DNA sequence: TGCGCCAGCAGCCCAAGCGGGAGCCACTACAATGAGCAGTTCTTC.

The CDR3 loop is CASSPGTGVSYEQYF. The CDR3 region has the DNA TGTGCCAGCAGCCCAGGGACAGGGGTCTCCTACGAGCAGTACTTC. The chain recombines TRBV6-5 with TRBJ2-7; 10 bases are shared with TRBD1. Germline CDR1 MNHEY, CDR2 SVGAGI. The CDR3 extends over 15 amino acids. The junction had 5 bases not matched to a gene; V was cut back by 6 bases and J by 0 bases.

J is TRBJ1-5 and V is TRBV7-9; D perhaps matches TRBD1 (5 bases). In germline, CDR1 is SEHNR, CDR2 FQNEAQ (reference sequence). V gave up 7 bases and J gave up 0 bases, with 10 bases separating them. The CDR3 spans 14 residues. The CDR3 DNA reads as TGTGCCAGCACCCGGGGGGATAGCAATCAGCCCCAGCATTTT. Translated: CASTRGDSNQPQHF. Variable domain in full (rest from reference TRBV7-9 and TRBJ1-5): DTGVSQNPRHKITKRGQNVTFRCDPISEHNRLYWYRQTLGQGPEFLTYFQNEAQLEKSRLLSDRFSAERPKGSFSTLEIQRTEQGDSAMYLCASTRGDSNQPQHFGDGTRLSIL.

The chain combines TRBV7-8 with TRBJ1-3, with 7 bases lining up with TRBD1. Germline CDR1 and CDR2: SGHVS and FQNEAQ. The J segment lost 6 bases and the V segment lost 7 bases, leaving 12 bases of the junction unmatched. The CDR3 is 15 residues long. The chain's CDR3 is CASTPSPGQTNTIYF. The CDR3, as DNA: TGTGCCAGCACTCCCTCACCGGGACAGACAAACACCATATATTTT.

This chain links TRBV7-2 with TRBJ1-1; a possible D gene is TRBD1 (5 bases). The CDR3 consists of 17 residues. The V and J ends lost 3 bases and 1 base respectively, with 18 bases between them. Germline CDR1 SGHTA, CDR2 FQGNSA. This CDR3 reads CASSFRSLTATNTEAFF. The CDR3 DNA reads as TGTGCCAGCAGCTTCCGATCTTTGACAGCCACGAACACTGAAGCTTTCTTT.

The genes are TRBV7-6 and TRBJ1-5, with 9 bases identical to TRBD1. The CDR3 runs 15 residues. In germline, CDR1 is SGHVS, CDR2 FNYEAQ. V was clipped by 5 bases and J by 5 bases; unmatched bases: 7. The CDR3 DNA sequence: TGTGCCAGCAGCACCGGACAGGGGAACGATCAGCCCCAGCATTTT. Protein: CASSTGQGNDQPQHF.

This chain connects TRBV11-2 to TRBJ2-5, with 8 bases matching TRBD2. Losses at the gene ends were 3 bases for V and 4 bases for J; bases not matched to a gene: 4. This CDR3 contains 14 residues. Germline CDR1 reads SGHAT; CDR2 reads FQNNGV. This CDR3 reads CASSFSGGGETQYF. DNA of the CDR3: TGTGCCAGCAGCTTCTCGGGAGGGGGAGAGACCCAGTACTTC.

The chain employs TRBV27 and TRBJ1-4, with D tentatively TRBD1 (6 bases). The length of the CDR3 is 16 residues. Germline V gives CDR1 MNHEY, CDR2 SMNVEV (reference sequence). The V end was cut by 4 bases, the J end by 7 bases, with 19 bases between. The CDR3 loop reads CASSYLRGGLGEKLFF. The CDR3 DNA sequence: TGTGCCAGCAGTTACCTCCGGGGGGGCCTTGGTGAAAAACTGTTTTTT.

The CDR3 sequence: CAISLTGTANTEAFF. CDR3 sequence (DNA): TGTGCCATCAGCTTGACCGGGACAGCAAACACTGAAGCTTTCTTT. The rearrangement links TRBV10-3 to TRBJ1-1; 7 nucleotides agree with TRBD1. V lost 6 bases to trimming and J lost 2 bases; unmatched junction nucleotides: 9. The CDR3 is 15 amino acids. CDR1 is ENHRY, CDR2 SYGVKD, per germline.

V and J are TRBV5-1 and TRBJ1-5; 9 bases match TRBD1. V lost 4 bases, J lost 7 bases, and 9 bases stayed unmatched. The CDR3 runs 15 residues. Germline V CDR1 and CDR2: SGHRS, YFSETQ. Here the CDR3 DNA reads TGCGCCAGCAGCGACGGGACAGGGTCTGGGCAGCCCCAGCATTTT. Its translation is CASSDGTGSGQPQHF.

The chain has TRBV28 and TRBJ2-7, with D possibly being TRBD1 (7 bases). With 7 bases removed from V and 4 bases from J, the gap between germline ends came to 20 bases. The germline gives CDR1 MDHEN, CDR2 SYDVKM. The CDR3 has 15 amino acids. The CDR3 loop reads CASTLDRVRGYEQYF. The CDR3 DNA reads TGTGCCAGCACCCTAGACAGGGTGCGGGGTTACGAGCAGTACTTC.

This clone was picked up a small number of times. V and J are TRBV10-1 and TRBJ2-7; the match to TRBD1 covers 9 bases. The CDR3 is made up of 14 amino acids. Losses at the gene ends were 5 bases for V and 4 bases for J; bases not matched to a gene: 6. In germline, CDR1 is WNHNN, CDR2 SYGVQD (reference sequence). The CDR3 region has the DNA TGCGCCAGCAGTCATAAGGGGACAGGGTACGAGCAGTACTTC. Translated, it gives CASSHKGTGYEQYF.

V is TRBV7-2 and J is TRBJ1-1; the match to TRBD1 covers 7 bases. There are 14 residues in the CDR3. J lost 2 bases, V lost 4 bases, and 4 bases had no gene match. From germline, CDR1 is SGHTA and CDR2 FQGNSA. CDR3 protein: CASSSGTANTEAFF. The CDR3 DNA reads as TGTGCCAGCAGCTCGGGGACAGCCAACACTGAAGCTTTCTTT. The variable domain in full, with the rest retrieved from reference TRBV7-2 and TRBJ1-1, is GAGVSQSPSNKVTEKGKDVELRCDPISGHTALYWYRQSLGQGLEFLIYFQGNSAPDKSGLPSDRFSAERTGGSVSTLTIQRTQQEDSAVYLCASSSGTANTEAFFGQGTRLTVV.

This clone has just a few counts. The chain carries TRBV5-1 and TRBJ1-3, with D possibly matching TRBD1 (6 bases). The CDR3 totals 14 residues. Germline values: CDR1 SGHRS, CDR2 YFSETQ. V lost 4 bases and J 4 bases, leaving 12 bases between the germline ends. The CDR3 loop reads CASSPGTSGNTIYF. CDR3 DNA sequence: TGCGCCAGCAGCCCAGGGACATCCGGAAACACCATATATTTT.

The chain couples TRBV7-9 to TRBJ1-1; D is undetermined. The CDR3 loop spans 15 amino acids. The germline V gene has CDR1 SEHNR and CDR2 FQNEAQ (reference sequence). V was clipped by 5 bases and J by 6 bases, with 19 bases between them. The CDR3 protein is CASSTTQTNSAEAFF. The CDR3 DNA sequence: TGTGCCAGCAGCACCACGCAGACAAATTCAGCTGAAGCTTTCTTT.